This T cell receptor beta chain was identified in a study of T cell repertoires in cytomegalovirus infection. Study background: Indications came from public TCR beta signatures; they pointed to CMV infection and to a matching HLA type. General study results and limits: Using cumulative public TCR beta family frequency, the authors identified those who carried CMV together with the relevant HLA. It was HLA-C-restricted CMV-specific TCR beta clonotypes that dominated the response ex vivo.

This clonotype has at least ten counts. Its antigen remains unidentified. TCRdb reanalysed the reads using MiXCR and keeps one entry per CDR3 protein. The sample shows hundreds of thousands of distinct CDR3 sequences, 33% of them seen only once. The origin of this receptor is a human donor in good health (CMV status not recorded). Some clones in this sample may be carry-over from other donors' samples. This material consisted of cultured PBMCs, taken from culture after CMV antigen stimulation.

CDR3 sequence (DNA): TGTGCCAGCAGCTTGGCCCCGGGCGCCAATTCACCCCTCCACTTT. It yields the protein CASSLAPGANSPLHF. The chain combines TRBV7-2 with TRBJ1-6; D uncertain. The CDR3 extends over 15 amino acids. V shed 3 bases and J shed 7 bases, with 13 bases lying between them. Germline CDR1 and CDR2: SGHTA and FQGNSA.